This T cell receptor beta chain appears in the sequencing data of a study of shared clonotypes between healthy human individuals. There were only Caucasian adults among the donors, and all lived in Nashville, Tennessee. Some clones are missing from TCRdb's copy, which holds only in-frame ones; the method was immunoSEQ multiplex PCR. Of some 2,500,000 clones listed, about nine tenths are singletons. This clone appeared a single time. V lost 4 bases and J lost 2; bases outside the gene matches: 10. CDR1 and CDR2 from the germline V gene are SGHNT and YENEEA. CDR3 length: 17 residues. This TCR was sampled from a young man in good health. Some clones in this sample may be carry-over from other donors' samples. Sample: naive CD4+ T cells from PBMCs. Regarding subset: CD45RA+ positively selected. V usage is TRBV11-3 and J usage is TRBJ2-2; 7 positions agree with TRBD1. As DNA, the CDR3 is TGTGCCAGCAGCTCGTATCTTACAGGGGCTAACACCGGGGAGCTGTTTTTT. Encoded protein: CASSSYLTGANTGELFF.